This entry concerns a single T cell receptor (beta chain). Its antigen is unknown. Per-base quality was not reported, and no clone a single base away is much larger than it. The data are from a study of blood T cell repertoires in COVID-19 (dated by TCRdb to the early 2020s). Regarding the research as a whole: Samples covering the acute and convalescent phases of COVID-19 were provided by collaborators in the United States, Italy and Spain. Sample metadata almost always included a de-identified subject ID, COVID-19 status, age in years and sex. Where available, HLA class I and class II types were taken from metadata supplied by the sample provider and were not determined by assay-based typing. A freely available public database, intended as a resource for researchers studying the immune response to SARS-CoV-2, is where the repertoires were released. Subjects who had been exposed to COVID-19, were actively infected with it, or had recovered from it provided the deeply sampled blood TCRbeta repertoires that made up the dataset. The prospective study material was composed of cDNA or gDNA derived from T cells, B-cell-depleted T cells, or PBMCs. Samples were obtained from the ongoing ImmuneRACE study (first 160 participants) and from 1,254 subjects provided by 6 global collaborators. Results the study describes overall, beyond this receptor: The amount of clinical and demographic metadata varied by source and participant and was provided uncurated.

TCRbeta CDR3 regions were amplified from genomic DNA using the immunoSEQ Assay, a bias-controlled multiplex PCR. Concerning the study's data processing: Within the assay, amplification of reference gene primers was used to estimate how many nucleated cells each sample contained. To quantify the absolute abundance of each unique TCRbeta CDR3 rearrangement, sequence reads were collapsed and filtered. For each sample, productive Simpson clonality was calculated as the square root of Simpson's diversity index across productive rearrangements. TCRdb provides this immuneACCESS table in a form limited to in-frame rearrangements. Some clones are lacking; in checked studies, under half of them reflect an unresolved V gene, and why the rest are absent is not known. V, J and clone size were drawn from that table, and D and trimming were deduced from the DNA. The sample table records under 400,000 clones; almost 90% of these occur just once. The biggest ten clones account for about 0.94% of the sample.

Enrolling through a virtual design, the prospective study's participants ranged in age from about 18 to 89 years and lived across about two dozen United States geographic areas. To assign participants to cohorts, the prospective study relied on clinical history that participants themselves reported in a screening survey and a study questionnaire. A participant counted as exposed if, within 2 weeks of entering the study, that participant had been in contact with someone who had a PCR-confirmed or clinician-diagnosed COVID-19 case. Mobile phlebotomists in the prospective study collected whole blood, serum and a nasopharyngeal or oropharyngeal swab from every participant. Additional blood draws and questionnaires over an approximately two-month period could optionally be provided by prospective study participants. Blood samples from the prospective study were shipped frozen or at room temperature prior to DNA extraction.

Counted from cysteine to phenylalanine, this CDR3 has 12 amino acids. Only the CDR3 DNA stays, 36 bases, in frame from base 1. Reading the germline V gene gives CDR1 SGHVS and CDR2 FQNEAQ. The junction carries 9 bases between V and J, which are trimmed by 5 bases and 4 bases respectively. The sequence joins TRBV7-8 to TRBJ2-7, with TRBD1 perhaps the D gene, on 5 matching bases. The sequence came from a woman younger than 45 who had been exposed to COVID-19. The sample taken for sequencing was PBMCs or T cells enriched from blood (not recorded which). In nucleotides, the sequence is TGTGCCAGCAGCCCCACAGGTTACGAGCAGTACTTC. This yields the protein CASSPTGYEQYF. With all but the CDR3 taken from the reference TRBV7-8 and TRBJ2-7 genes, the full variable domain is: GAGVSQSPRYKVAKRGQDVALRCDPISGHVSLFWYQQALGQGPEFLTYFQNEAQLDKSGLPSDRFFAERPEGSVSTLKIQRTQQEDSAVYLCASSPTGYEQYFGPGTRLTVT.